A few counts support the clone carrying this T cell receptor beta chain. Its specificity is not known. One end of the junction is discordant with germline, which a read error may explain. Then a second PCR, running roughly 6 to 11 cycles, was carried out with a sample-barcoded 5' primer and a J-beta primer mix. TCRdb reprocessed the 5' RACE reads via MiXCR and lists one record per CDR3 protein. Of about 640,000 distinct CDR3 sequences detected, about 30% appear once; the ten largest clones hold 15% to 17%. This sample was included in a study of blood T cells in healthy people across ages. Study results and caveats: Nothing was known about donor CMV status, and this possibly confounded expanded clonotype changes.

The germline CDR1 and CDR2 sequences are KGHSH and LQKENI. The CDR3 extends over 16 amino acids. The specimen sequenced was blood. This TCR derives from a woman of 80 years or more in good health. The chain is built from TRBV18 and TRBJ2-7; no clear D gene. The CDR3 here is CANSPLKAPPTYEQYF. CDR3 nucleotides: TGTGCCAACTCACCCCTTAAGGCTCCCCCCACCTACGAGCAGTACTTC.